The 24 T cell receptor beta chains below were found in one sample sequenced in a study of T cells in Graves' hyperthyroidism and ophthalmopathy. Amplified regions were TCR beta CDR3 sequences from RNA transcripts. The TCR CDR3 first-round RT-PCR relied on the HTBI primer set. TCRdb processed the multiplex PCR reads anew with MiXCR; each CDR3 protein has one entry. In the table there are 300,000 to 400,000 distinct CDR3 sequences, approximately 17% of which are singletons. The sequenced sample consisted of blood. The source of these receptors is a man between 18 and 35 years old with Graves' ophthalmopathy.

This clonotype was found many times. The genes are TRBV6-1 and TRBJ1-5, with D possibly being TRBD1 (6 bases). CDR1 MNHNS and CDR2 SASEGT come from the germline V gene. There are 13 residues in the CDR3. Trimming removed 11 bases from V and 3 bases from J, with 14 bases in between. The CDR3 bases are TGTGCCGGGGGGGCAGGGACCAATCAGCCCCAGCATTTT. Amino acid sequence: CAGGAGTNQPQHF.

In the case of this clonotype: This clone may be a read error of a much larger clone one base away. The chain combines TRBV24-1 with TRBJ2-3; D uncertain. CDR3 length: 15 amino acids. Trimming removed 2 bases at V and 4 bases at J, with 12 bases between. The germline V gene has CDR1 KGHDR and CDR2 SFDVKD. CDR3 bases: TGTGCCACCAGTGATTCCGGCCTCCGGTCAGATACGCAGTATTTT. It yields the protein CATSDSGLRSDTQYF.

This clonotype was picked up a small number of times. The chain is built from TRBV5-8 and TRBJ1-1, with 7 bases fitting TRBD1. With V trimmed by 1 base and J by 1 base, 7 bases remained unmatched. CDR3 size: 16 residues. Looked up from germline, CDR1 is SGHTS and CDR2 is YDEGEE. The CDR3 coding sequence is TGTGCCAGCAGCTTGAGGTTAGGGGGCACGAACACTGAAGCTTTCTTT. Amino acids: CASSLRLGGTNTEAFF.

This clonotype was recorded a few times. In DNA, the CDR3 is TGTGCCAGCAGATGGGAGGGACGCCCCTATGGCTACACCTTC. Translation: CASRWEGRPYGYTF. V usage is TRBV6-1 and J usage is TRBJ1-2, with D tentatively TRBD1 (5 bases). This CDR3 comprises 14 residues. Between the trimmed V and J ends, which lost 6 bases and 4 bases, there was a span of 15 bases. Germline V gene data show CDR1 as MNHNS and CDR2 as SASEGT.

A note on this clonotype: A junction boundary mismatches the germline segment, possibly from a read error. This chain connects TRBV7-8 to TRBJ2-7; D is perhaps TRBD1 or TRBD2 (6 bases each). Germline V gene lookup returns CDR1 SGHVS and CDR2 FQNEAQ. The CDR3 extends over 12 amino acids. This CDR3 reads CASSLGPTGANF. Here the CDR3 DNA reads TGTGCCAGCAGTCTTGGGCCCACGGGGGCGAACTTC. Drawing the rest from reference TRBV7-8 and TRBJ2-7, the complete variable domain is GAGVSQSPRYKVAKRGQDVALRCDPISGHVSLFWYQQALGQGPEFLTYFQNEAQLDKSGLPSDRFFAERPEGSVSTLKIQRTQQEDSAVYLCASSLGPTGANFGPGTRLTVT.

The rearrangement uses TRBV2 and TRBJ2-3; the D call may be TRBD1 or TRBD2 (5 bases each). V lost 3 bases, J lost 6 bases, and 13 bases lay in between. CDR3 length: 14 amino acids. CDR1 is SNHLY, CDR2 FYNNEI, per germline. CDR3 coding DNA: TGTGCCAGCAGTGACTCAGGGACGGGGGATACGCAGTATTTT. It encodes CASSDSGTGDTQYF. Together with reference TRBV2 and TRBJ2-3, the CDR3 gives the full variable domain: EPEVTQTPSHQVTQMGQEVILRCVPISNHLYFYWYRQILGQKVEFLVSFYNNEISEKSEIFDDQFSVERPDGSNFTLKIRSTKLEDSAMYFCASSDSGTGDTQYFGPGTRLTVL.

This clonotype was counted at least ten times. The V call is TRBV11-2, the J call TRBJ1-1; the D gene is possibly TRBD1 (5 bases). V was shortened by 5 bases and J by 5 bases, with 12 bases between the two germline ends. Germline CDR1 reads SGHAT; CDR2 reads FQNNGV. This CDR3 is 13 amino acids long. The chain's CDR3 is CASSPSGGTEAFF. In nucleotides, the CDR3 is TGTGCCAGCAGCCCTTCGGGGGGGACTGAAGCTTTCTTT.

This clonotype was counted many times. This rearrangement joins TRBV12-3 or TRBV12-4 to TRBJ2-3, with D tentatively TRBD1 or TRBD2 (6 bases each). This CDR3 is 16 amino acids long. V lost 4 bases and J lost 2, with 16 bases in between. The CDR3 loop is CASSSPLGGDTDTQYF. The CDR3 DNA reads TGTGCCAGCAGTTCCCCCCTCGGGGGCGACACAGATACGCAGTATTTT.

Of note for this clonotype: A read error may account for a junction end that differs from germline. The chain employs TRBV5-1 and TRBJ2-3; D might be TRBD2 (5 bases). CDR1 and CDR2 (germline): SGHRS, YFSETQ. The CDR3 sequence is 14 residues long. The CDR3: CASILGEVTDTQYF. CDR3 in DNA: TGCGCCAGCATCTTGGGAGAAGTCACAGATACGCAGTATTTT.

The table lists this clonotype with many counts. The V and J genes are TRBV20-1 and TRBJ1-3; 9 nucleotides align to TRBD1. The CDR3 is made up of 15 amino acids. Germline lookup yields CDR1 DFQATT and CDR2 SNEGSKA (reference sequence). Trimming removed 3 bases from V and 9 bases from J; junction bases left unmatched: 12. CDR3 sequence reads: CSASPSTGGDPTIYF. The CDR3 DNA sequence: TGCAGTGCTAGCCCCAGCACAGGGGGCGACCCCACCATATATTTT.

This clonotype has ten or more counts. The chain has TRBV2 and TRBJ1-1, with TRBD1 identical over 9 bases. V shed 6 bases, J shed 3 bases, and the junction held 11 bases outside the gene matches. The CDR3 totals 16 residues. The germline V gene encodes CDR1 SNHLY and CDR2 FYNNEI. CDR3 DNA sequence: TGTGCCAGCAGGGTAAACTCTAGGACAGGGGACACTGAAGCTTTCTTT. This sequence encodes CASRVNSRTGDTEAFF.

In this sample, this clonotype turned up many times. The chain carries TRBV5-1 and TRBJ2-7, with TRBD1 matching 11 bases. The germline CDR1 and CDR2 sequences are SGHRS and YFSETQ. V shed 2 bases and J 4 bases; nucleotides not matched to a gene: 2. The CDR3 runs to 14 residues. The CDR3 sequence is CASSLGTGGYEQYF. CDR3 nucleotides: TGCGCCAGCAGCTTAGGGACAGGGGGGTACGAGCAGTACTTC.

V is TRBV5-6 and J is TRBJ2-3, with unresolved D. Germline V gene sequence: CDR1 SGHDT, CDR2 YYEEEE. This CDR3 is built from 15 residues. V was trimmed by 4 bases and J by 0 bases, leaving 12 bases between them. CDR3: CASSRALLSTDTQYF. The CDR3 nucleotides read TGTGCCAGCAGCCGCGCTCTCCTTAGCACAGATACGCAGTATTTT.

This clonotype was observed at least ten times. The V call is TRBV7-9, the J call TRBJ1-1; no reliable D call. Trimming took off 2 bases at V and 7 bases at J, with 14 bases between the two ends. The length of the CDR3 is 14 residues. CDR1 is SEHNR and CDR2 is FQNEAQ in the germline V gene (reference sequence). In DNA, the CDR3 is TGTGCCAGCAGCTTAAGCGGCGCCTACGATGAAGCTTTCTTT. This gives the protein CASSLSGAYDEAFF.

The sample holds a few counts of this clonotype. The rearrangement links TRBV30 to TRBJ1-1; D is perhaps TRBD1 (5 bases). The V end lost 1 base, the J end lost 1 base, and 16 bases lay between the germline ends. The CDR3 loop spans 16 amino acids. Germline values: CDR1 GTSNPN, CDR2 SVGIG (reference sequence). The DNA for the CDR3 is TGTGCCTGGAGTGAGGGGAGACTGGAAGCGAACACTGAAGCTTTCTTT. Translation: CAWSEGRLEANTEAFF. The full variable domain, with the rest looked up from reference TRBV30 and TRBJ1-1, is SQTIHQWPATLVQPVGSPLSLECTVEGTSNPNLYWYRQAAGRGLQLLFYSVGIGQISSEVPQNLSASRPQDRQFILSSKKLLLSDSGFYLCAWSEGRLEANTEAFFGQGTRLTVV.

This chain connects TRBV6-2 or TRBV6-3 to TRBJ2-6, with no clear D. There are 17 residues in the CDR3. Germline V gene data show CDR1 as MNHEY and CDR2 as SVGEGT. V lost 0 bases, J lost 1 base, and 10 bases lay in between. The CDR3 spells CASSYSMRRSGANVLTF. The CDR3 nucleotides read TGTGCCAGCAGTTACTCGATGCGGAGATCTGGGGCCAACGTCCTGACTTTC.

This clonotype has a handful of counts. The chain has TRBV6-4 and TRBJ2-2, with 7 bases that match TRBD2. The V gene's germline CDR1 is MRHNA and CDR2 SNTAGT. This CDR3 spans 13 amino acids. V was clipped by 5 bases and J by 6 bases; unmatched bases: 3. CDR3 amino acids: CASSPREAGELFF. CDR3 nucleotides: TGTGCCAGCAGTCCCCGGGAGGCCGGGGAGCTGTTTTTT.

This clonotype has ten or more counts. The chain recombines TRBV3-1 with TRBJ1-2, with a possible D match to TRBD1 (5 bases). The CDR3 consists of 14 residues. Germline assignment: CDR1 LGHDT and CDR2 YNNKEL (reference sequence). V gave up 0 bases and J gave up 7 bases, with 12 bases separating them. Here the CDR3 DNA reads TGTGCCAGCAGCCAAGAGACGGGGGTCTCTGGCTACACCTTC. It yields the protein CASSQETGVSGYTF.

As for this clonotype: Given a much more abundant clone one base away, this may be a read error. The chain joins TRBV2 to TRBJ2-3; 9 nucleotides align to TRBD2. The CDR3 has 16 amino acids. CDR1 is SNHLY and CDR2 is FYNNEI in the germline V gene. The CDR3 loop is CASSEVGGGAGDTQYF. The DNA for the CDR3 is TGTGCCAGCAGCGAAGTAGGCGGGGGGGCCGGGGATACGCAGTATTTT. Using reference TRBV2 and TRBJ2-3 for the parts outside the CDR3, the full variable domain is EPEVTQTPSHQVTQMGQEVILRCVPISNHLYFYWYRQILGQKVEFLVSFYNNEISEKSEIFDDQFSVERPDGSNFTLKIRSTKLEDSAMYFCASSEVGGGAGDTQYFGPGTRLTVL.

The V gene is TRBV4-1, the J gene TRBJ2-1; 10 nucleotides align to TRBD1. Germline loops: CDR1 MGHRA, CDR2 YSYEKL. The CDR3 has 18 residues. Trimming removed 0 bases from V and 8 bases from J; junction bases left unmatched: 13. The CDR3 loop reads CASSQDWTGRQGAHEQFF. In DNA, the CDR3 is TGCGCCAGCAGCCAAGATTGGACAGGGCGACAGGGGGCCCATGAGCAGTTCTTC.

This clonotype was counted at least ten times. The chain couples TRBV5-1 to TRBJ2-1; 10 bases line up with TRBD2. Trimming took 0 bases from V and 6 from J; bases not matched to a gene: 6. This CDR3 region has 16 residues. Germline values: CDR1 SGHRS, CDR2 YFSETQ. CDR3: CASSLALAGSGNEQFF. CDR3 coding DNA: TGCGCCAGCAGCTTGGCACTAGCGGGGTCCGGCAATGAGCAGTTCTTC.

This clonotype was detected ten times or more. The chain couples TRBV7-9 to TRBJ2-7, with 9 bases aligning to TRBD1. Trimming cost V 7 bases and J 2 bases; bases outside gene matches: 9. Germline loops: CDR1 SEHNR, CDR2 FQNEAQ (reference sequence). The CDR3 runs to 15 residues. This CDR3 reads CASTPVGTGPYEQYF. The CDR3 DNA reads TGTGCCAGCACCCCCGTCGGGACAGGGCCCTACGAGCAGTACTTC. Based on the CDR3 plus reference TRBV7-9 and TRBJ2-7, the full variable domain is DTGVSQNPRHKITKRGQNVTFRCDPISEHNRLYWYRQTLGQGPEFLTYFQNEAQLEKSRLLSDRFSAERPKGSFSTLEIQRTEQGDSAMYLCASTPVGTGPYEQYFGPGTRLTVT.

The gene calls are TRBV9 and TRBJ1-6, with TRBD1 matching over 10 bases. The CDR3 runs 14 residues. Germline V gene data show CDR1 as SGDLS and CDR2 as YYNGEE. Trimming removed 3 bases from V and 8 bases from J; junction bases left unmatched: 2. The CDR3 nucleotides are TGTGCCAGCAGCGCGGGACAGGGGCATTCACCCCTCCACTTT. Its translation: CASSAGQGHSPLHF.

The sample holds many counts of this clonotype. The CDR3: CASMITSRNEQFF. The CDR3 DNA is TGTGCCAGCATGATAACGTCGCGCAATGAGCAGTTCTTC. V and J are TRBV3-1 and TRBJ2-1, with D unresolved. Germline CDR1 LGHDT, CDR2 YNNKEL (reference sequence). With 7 bases removed from V and 6 bases from J, the gap between germline ends came to 13 bases. This CDR3 comprises 13 residues.